The rows below give T cell receptor beta chains drawn from one sample of a study of T cell changes during pregnancy in multiple sclerosis. Libraries were prepared by immunoSEQ multiplex PCR; TCRdb keeps only in-frame clonotypes and omits some of them. Of under 70,000 clones in the sample, about 90% were seen once. Specimen: CD4+ T cells from peripheral blood mononuclear cells, collected after pregnancy. These receptors were collected from a female donor in good health, enrolled as a control in a pregnancy study. Each CDR3 is given with its conserved first and last residue. The D gene is left open where the match is weak. Part of the rows lack a size; the others show once, few, many or a class for expanded clones.

TRBV18	TRBD1	once	TRBJ2-3	TGTGCCAGCTCACCGGGACAGGGTAGCACAGATACGCAGTATTTT	CASSPGQGSTDTQYF
TRBV15	NA	NA	TRBJ1-1	TGTGCCACCAGCAGAGAATATGACAGCCCGAACACTGAAGCTTTCTTT	CATSREYDSPNTEAFF
TRBV19	NA	NA	TRBJ1-5	TGTGCCAGTAGTATAGCCCTCCGGGGGAACATGCCCCAGCATTTT	CASSIALRGNMPQHF
TRBV5-4	NA	NA	TRBJ1-3	TGTGCCAGCAGCTTGGACAGCTCTGGAAACACCATATATTTT	CASSLDSSGNTIYF
TRBV7-9	NA	NA	TRBJ1-1	TGTGCCAGCAGCTTGGGAGGGGCGAACACTGAAGCTTTCTTT	CASSLGGANTEAFF
TRBV9	NA	NA	TRBJ2-1	TGTGCCAGCAGCGTAGACGGCGGTCACTCCTACAATGAGCAGTTCTTC	CASSVDGGHSYNEQFF
TRBV5-8	TRBD1	NA	TRBJ2-3	TGTGCCAGCAGCTTATACAGGGGTACTAGCACAGATACGCAGTATTTT	CASSLYRGTSTDTQYF
TRBV18	NA	NA	TRBJ1-1	TGTGCCAGCTCACCACTGGGGGCCACTGAAGCTTTCTTT	CASSPLGATEAFF
TRBV14	NA	NA	TRBJ2-2	TGTGCCAGCAGCCAAGTGGGGCAGGTGAACACCGGGGAGCTGTTTTTT	CASSQVGQVNTGELFF
TRBV7-3	TRBD2	NA	TRBJ2-3	TGTGCCAGCAGCGGGGCGGGGGGGCCAGATACGCAGTATTTT	CASSGAGGPDTQYF
TRBV30	TRBD1	NA	TRBJ1-2	TGTGCCTGGAGAAACAGGGGGAACATTTACTATGGCTACACCTTC	CAWRNRGNIYYGYTF
TRBV6-5	NA	NA	TRBJ2-1	TGTGCCAGCAGCCGGCTTAGCAGGGGTGACAATGAGCAGTTCTTC	CASSRLSRGDNEQFF
TRBV4-2	TRBD2	NA	TRBJ2-2	TGTGCCAGCAGCCAAGCACTAGCGGGGACCGGGGAGCTGTTTTTT	CASSQALAGTGELFF
TRBV4-2	NA	medium-sized	TRBJ2-7	TGTGCCAGCAGCCAGCCCACCGGGACTCAATCCTACGAGCAGTACTTC	CASSQPTGTQSYEQYF
TRBV9	NA	NA	TRBJ2-3	TGTGCCAGCAGCGTAGACAGGGGCACAGATACGCAGTATTTT	CASSVDRGTDTQYF
TRBV30	NA	NA	TRBJ1-3	TGTGCCTGGGGTCGGGGTTCTGGAAACACCATATATTTT	CAWGRGSGNTIYF
TRBV29-1	NA	NA	TRBJ2-1	TGCAGCGTTGAGCGGGACTCAAACAATGAGCAGTTCTTC	CSVERDSNNEQFF
TRBV7-2	TRBD2	NA	TRBJ2-1	TGTGCCAGCAGCCCGGGGACTAGCGGGGGTTTATCTGAGCAGTTCTTC	CASSPGTSGGLSEQFF
TRBV7-2	TRBD1	NA	TRBJ2-5	TGTGCCAGCAGACGGACAGGGGAGACCCAGTACTTC	CASRRTGETQYF
TRBV7-9	NA	NA	TRBJ2-2	TGTGCCAGCAGGTATAGGGGGTCGATCGGGGAGCTGTTTTTT	CASRYRGSIGELFF
TRBV9	TRBD1	NA	TRBJ2-2	TGTGCCAGCAGCCCCGGACAGGGTAGGGTCGGGGAGCTGTTTTTT	CASSPGQGRVGELFF
TRBV4-1	TRBD2	NA	TRBJ2-3	TGCGCCAGCAGCCAAGATTGGCAGCGGGGGATGGCAGATACGCAGTATTTT	CASSQDWQRGMADTQYF
TRBV11-3	TRBD2	NA	TRBJ2-1	TGTGCCAGCAGCCGAACTGGACTAGCGGGCGACAATGAGCAGTTCTTC	CASSRTGLAGDNEQFF
TRBV4-3	NA	NA	TRBJ1-2	TGCGCCAGCAGCCAATCACTGACAGTCTCAAACTATGGCTACACCTTC	CASSQSLTVSNYGYTF
TRBV7-3	NA	NA	TRBJ2-2	TGTGCCAGCAGCCCACAACAGCATGCAGGGGACACCGAGCGGGAGCTGTTTTTT	CASSPQQHAGDTERELFF
TRBV5-1	NA	NA	TRBJ2-7	TGCGCCAGCAGGCAGGCGAATGATTTCTACGAGCAGTACTTC	CASRQANDFYEQYF
TRBV15	TRBD1	NA	TRBJ1-5	TGTGCCACCAGCAGAGGTACAGGGGTTCGTAATCAGCCCCAGCATTTT	CATSRGTGVRNQPQHF
TRBV14	TRBD1	NA	TRBJ1-1	TGTGCCAGCAGCGTCCAGCCAGGGGGCGCGAACACTGAAGCTTTCTTT	CASSVQPGGANTEAFF
TRBV2	NA	NA	TRBJ1-5	TGTGCCAGCAGTGAGTCCCTGGGGGGTAATCAGCCCCAGCATTTT	CASSESLGGNQPQHF
TRBV27	TRBD1	NA	TRBJ1-1	TGTGCCAGCAGTTTGGGGACAGGGTTCGGGAACACTGAAGCTTTCTTT	CASSLGTGFGNTEAFF
TRBV19	TRBD1	few	TRBJ1-2	TGTGCCAGCCGGGACAGGGGAAGTGGCTACACCTTC	CASRDRGSGYTF
TRBV9	TRBD1	NA	TRBJ2-3	TGTGCCAGCACACGAGGGGGCGCAGATACGCAGTATTTT	CASTRGGADTQYF
TRBV6-1	TRBD1	once	TRBJ1-5	TGTGCCAGCAGTGAACTGCAGGGGGGAAATCAGCCCCAGCATTTT	CASSELQGGNQPQHF
TRBV2	NA	NA	TRBJ2-5	TGTGCCAGCAGTGAGGGGGGGGCGGGCCAAGAGACCCAGTACTTC	CASSEGGAGQETQYF
TRBV27	TRBD1	NA	TRBJ2-1	TGTGCCAGCAGGCCTGACAGGGGGTCCGCAGCGTTCTTC	CASRPDRGSAAFF
TRBV7-9	NA	NA	TRBJ1-5	TGTGCCAGCAGCCAAAGCCCCAGCAATCAGCCCCAGCATTTT	CASSQSPSNQPQHF
TRBV5-4	NA	NA	TRBJ1-6	TGTGCCAGCAGCGAACAGGGTCAAGTTCGATCACCCCTCCACTTT	CASSEQGQVRSPLHF
TRBV19	NA	NA	TRBJ1-4	TGTGCCAGTAGTATAAATCCGAGGGCGCCTAATGAAAAACTGTTTTTT	CASSINPRAPNEKLFF
TRBV30	NA	NA	TRBJ1-6	TGTGCCTGCCCCAGGACAGCCAGCTCCTATAATTCACCCCTCCACTTT	CACPRTASSYNSPLHF
TRBV25-1	TRBD1	NA	TRBJ1-1	TGTGCCAGCAGTGAGGACAGGGGGTGGAACACTGAAGCTTTCTTT	CASSEDRGWNTEAFF
TRBV6-1	TRBD2	NA	TRBJ2-7	TGTGCCAGCAGTGATTCATATGGCGGGGGGCCTTTTGTTGAGGTGTACTTC	CASSDSYGGGPFVEVYF
TRBV11-3	TRBD1	NA	TRBJ1-1	TGTGCCAGCAGCCTGGGACAGCTAAACACTGAAGCTTTCTTT	CASSLGQLNTEAFF
TRBV6-4	NA	NA	TRBJ2-3	TGTGCCAGCAGAGATATTGGAGACACAGATACGCAGTATTTT	CASRDIGDTDTQYF
TRBV15	TRBD1	NA	TRBJ2-1	TGTGCCACCAGCAGAGATATCGGACAGGGGGCGGATGAGCAGTTCTTC	CATSRDIGQGADEQFF
TRBV18	TRBD1	NA	TRBJ2-7	TGTGCCAGCTCACCCGGGACAGGGGGCCCCTACGAGCAGTACTTC	CASSPGTGGPYEQYF
TRBV6-1	TRBD1	NA	TRBJ1-1	TGTGCCAGCACCCAAACAGGGGGCCGGGGGGCTTTCTTT	CASTQTGGRGAFF
TRBV19	NA	NA	TRBJ1-2	TGTGCCAGCAACCTGGGCAGGGGCAGGGGCTACACCTTC	CASNLGRGRGYTF
TRBV7-2	NA	NA	TRBJ2-7	TGTGCCAGCAGCTTAGGGGCTTTTCCATACGAGCAGTACTTC	CASSLGAFPYEQYF
TRBV19	NA	NA	TRBJ1-5	TGTGCCAGTAGTACCAGATGGTCAGGGGCGCAGGTACAGCCCCAGCATTTT	CASSTRWSGAQVQPQHF